Presented here are 23 T cell receptor beta chains from one specimen sequenced in a study of blood T cell repertoires in COVID-19. Only in-frame clones appear in the TCRdb table, and some are missing; sequencing was by immunoSEQ multiplex PCR. Here the sample spans approximately 96,000 clones, roughly 90% being singletons. Sequenced material: peripheral blood. All receptors derive from a man aged 55 to 69 with acute or convalescent COVID-19.

The V call is TRBV13, the J call TRBJ1-4; TRBD1 matches at 7 bases. J was trimmed by 0 bases and V by 5 bases; bases with no gene match: 3. Germline-derived CDR1 and CDR2 are PRHDT and FYEKMQ (reference sequence). The CDR3 extends over 15 amino acids. The CDR3 reads CASSNRGTTNEKLFF. In nucleotides, the CDR3 is TGTGCCAGCAGCAACAGGGGAACAACTAATGAAAAACTGTTTTTT.

The J gene is TRBJ1-2, the V gene TRBV5-6, with D uncertain. With 1 base removed from V and 8 bases from J, the gap between germline ends came to 12 bases. CDR1 is SGHDT and CDR2 is YYEEEE in the germline V gene. There are 13 residues in the CDR3. Here the CDR3 reads CASSLTSVSGYTF. DNA of the CDR3: TGTGCCAGCAGCTTGACCAGCGTATCCGGCTACACCTTC.

The chain is built from TRBV27 and TRBJ1-5; tentative D call: TRBD1 (6 bases). CDR3 size: 14 residues. V was shortened by 5 bases and J by 5 bases, with 13 bases between the two germline ends. CDR1 is MNHEY, CDR2 SMNVEV, per germline (reference sequence). The CDR3 region has the DNA TGTGCCAGCAGTCTCTACAGGGCCGATCAGCCCCAGCATTTT. This gives the protein CASSLYRADQPQHF.

The chain links TRBV7-9 to TRBJ2-2; no reliable D call. Germline V gives CDR1 SEHNR, CDR2 FQNEAQ (reference sequence). V lost 7 bases, J lost 7 bases, and 13 bases lay in between. The CDR3 is 13 residues long. The CDR3 reads CASTLLADGELFF. Written as DNA, the CDR3 is TGTGCCAGCACCCTCTTGGCGGACGGGGAGCTGTTTTTT.

V and J are TRBV20-1 and TRBJ2-5, with D perhaps TRBD2 (6 bases). CDR1 DFQATT and CDR2 SNEGSKA come from the germline V gene (reference sequence). The ends were cut back, 3 bases at V and 2 bases at J, with 16 bases in the middle. The CDR3 loop spans 15 amino acids. As DNA, the CDR3 is TGCAGTGCTAGTGATTTTGGCGGGGTACAAGAGACCCAGTACTTC. Its translation is CSASDFGGVQETQYF.

This clone showed up just once. CDR3 amino acids: CASSEGRGDTYYNEQFF. The CDR3 bases are TGTGCCAGCAGTGAAGGCCGGGGGGACACCTATTACAATGAGCAGTTCTTC. The rearrangement uses TRBV2 and TRBJ2-1; a possible D gene is TRBD2 (7 bases). The V end lost 1 base, the J end lost 4 bases, and 17 bases lay between the germline ends. CDR1 is SNHLY and CDR2 is FYNNEI in the germline V gene. This CDR3 spans 17 amino acids.

This chain connects TRBV18 to TRBJ1-3, with TRBD1 matching 8 bases. The CDR3 sequence is 16 residues long. Germline lookup yields CDR1 KGHSH and CDR2 LQKENI. V gave up 3 bases and J gave up 3 bases; unmatched junction bases: 7. CDR3: CASSPLGQGVGNTIYF. For the CDR3, the DNA is TGTGCCAGCTCACCCCTTGGACAGGGTGTTGGAAACACCATATATTTT.

The CDR3 loop is CASSLSTDYEQYF. Here the CDR3 DNA reads TGTGCCAGCAGCTTATCGACAGACTACGAGCAGTACTTC. The chain uses TRBV7-3 and TRBJ2-7, with a tentative D call TRBD1 (5 bases). V lost 2 bases and J lost 3, with 8 bases in between. This CDR3 spans 13 amino acids. Germline CDR1 and CDR2: SGHTA and FQGTGA. The entire variable domain, with the rest obtained from reference TRBV7-3 and TRBJ2-7, is as follows: GAGVSQTPSNKVTEKGKYVELRCDPISGHTALYWYRQSLGQGPEFLIYFQGTGAADDSGLPNDRFFAVRPEGSVSTLKIQRTERGDSAVYLCASSLSTDYEQYFGPGTRLTVT.

The chain couples TRBV6-5 to TRBJ2-7; a weak D match, TRBD1 (5 bases). The length of the CDR3 is 14 residues. The germline V gene has CDR1 MNHEY and CDR2 SVGAGI. V shed 5 bases and J shed 2 bases, with 13 bases lying between them. The CDR3, as DNA: TGTGCCAGCAGTCCACGACAGAGTACCTACGAGCAGTACTTC. Encoded protein: CASSPRQSTYEQYF.

The genes are TRBV10-3 and TRBJ2-2; 10 bases are shared with TRBD1. V was clipped by 3 bases and J by 1 base; unmatched bases: 17. The length of the CDR3 is 21 residues. Germline V lookup: CDR1 ENHRY, CDR2 SYGVKD. CDR3 in DNA: TGTGCCATCAGTGACCCTCTCAGGGGACAGGGGAGTGGCCTGAACACCGGGGAGCTGTTTTTT. This translates into CAISDPLRGQGSGLNTGELFF.

This chain links TRBV5-6 with TRBJ2-1; 8 nucleotides match TRBD2. CDR3 length: 16 amino acids. Germline CDR1 reads SGHDT; CDR2 reads YYEEEE. J lost 7 bases, V lost 2 bases, and 11 bases had no gene match. The CDR3: CASSFRIAGKGNEQFF. In DNA, the CDR3 is TGTGCCAGCAGCTTCCGAATAGCGGGAAAGGGGAATGAGCAGTTCTTC.

The chain joins TRBV19 to TRBJ1-5; D is ambiguous. The V gene lost 4 bases and the J gene lost 0 bases, with 19 bases spanning the gap. In germline, CDR1 is LNHDA, CDR2 SQIVND (reference sequence). CDR3 length: 18 residues. CDR3 nucleotide sequence: TGTGCCAGTAGTACCCCCATGGGAGTGAAGAATAGCAATCAGCCCCAGCATTTT. Amino acid sequence: CASSTPMGVKNSNQPQHF.

The chain recombines TRBV4-2 with TRBJ1-5; D perhaps matches TRBD1 (5 bases). The V gene lost 0 bases and the J gene lost 4 bases, with 13 bases spanning the gap. The CDR3 spans 16 residues. Germline-derived CDR1 and CDR2 are LGHNA and YNFKEQ. DNA of the CDR3: TGTGCCAGCAGCCAAGATCCAGGGTCCCGGAATCAGCCCCAGCATTTT. Encoded protein: CASSQDPGSRNQPQHF.

The rearrangement links TRBV6-5 to TRBJ2-2; TRBD1 aligns across 9 bases. The germline V gene has CDR1 MNHEY and CDR2 SVGAGI. The J segment lost 5 bases and the V segment lost 6 bases, leaving 4 bases of the junction unmatched. The CDR3 spans 14 residues. The CDR3 loop is CASRGQGGTGELFF. Written as DNA, the CDR3 is TGTGCCAGCAGGGGACAGGGAGGGACCGGGGAGCTGTTTTTT.

The CDR3 DNA sequence: TGTGCCAGCAGCTACCTTGAAACAGGGGTGAGGGCTGAAGCTTTCTTT. Amino acids: CASSYLETGVRAEAFF. The V gene is TRBV7-9, the J gene TRBJ1-1, with 7 bases aligning to TRBD1. This CDR3 is built from 16 residues. J was trimmed by 6 bases and V by 4 bases; bases with no gene match: 14. Looked up from germline, CDR1 is SEHNR and CDR2 is FQNEAQ (reference sequence).

This chain uses TRBV15 with TRBJ1-5; the match to TRBD1 covers 8 bases. V lost 1 base, J lost 4 bases, and 9 bases stayed unmatched. This CDR3 contains 17 residues. Germline CDR1 is LNHNV and CDR2 is YYDKDF (reference sequence). CDR3 in DNA: TGTGCCACCAGCAGAGGAGGACAGGGAATAGGGAATCAGCCCCAGCATTTT. It translates to CATSRGGQGIGNQPQHF.

The J gene is TRBJ1-5, the V gene TRBV4-3; D perhaps matches TRBD1 (6 bases). CDR1 is LGHNA and CDR2 is YSLEER in the germline V gene. With 0 bases removed from V and 5 bases from J, the gap between germline ends came to 14 bases. The CDR3 runs 16 residues. CDR3 DNA sequence: TGCGCCAGCAGCCAAGATTGGAGGGGGGGCGATCAGCCCCAGCATTTT. This codes for CASSQDWRGGDQPQHF.

This sequence joins TRBV4-3 and TRBJ1-4, with 7 bases fitting TRBD1. V lost 0 bases to trimming and J lost 6 bases; unmatched junction nucleotides: 4. Germline V gene sequence: CDR1 LGHNA, CDR2 YSLEER. The CDR3 has 15 residues. The CDR3 is CASSQDRGADEKLFF. DNA for the CDR3: TGCGCCAGCAGCCAAGACAGGGGGGCAGATGAAAAACTGTTTTTT.

This chain connects TRBV7-2 to TRBJ2-5; TRBD2 aligns across 9 bases. The CDR3 is 15 residues long. Per the germline V gene, CDR1 is SGHTA and CDR2 is FQGNSA. V shed 5 bases, J shed 1 base, and the junction held 5 bases outside the gene matches. CDR3 protein: CASSEKTSGQETQYF. CDR3 in DNA: TGTGCCAGCAGCGAGAAGACTAGCGGCCAAGAGACCCAGTACTTC. Using reference TRBV7-2 and TRBJ2-5 for the parts outside the CDR3, the full variable domain is GAGVSQSPSNKVTEKGKDVELRCDPISGHTALYWYRQSLGQGLEFLIYFQGNSAPDKSGLPSDRFSAERTGGSVSTLTIQRTQQEDSAVYLCASSEKTSGQETQYFGPGTRLLVL.

This chain connects TRBV3-1 (or the pseudogene TRBV3-2) to TRBJ2-3; TRBD2 aligns across 10 bases. V gave up 4 bases and J gave up 4 bases; unmatched junction bases: 8. The CDR3 is made up of 16 amino acids. In germline, CDR1 is LGHDT, CDR2 YNNKEL (reference sequence). The CDR3 protein is CASSLPSGRAPDTQYF. The CDR3 DNA sequence: TGTGCCAGCAGCCTCCCCAGCGGGAGGGCCCCAGATACGCAGTATTTT.

The chain combines TRBV19 with TRBJ2-1, with 11 bases aligning to TRBD2. The trim removed 4 bases at V and 5 bases at J, leaving 1 base unmatched. The germline CDR1 and CDR2 sequences are LNHDA and SQIVND (reference sequence). The CDR3 covers 14 residues. DNA for the CDR3: TGTGCCAGTAGTACGGGACTAGCGGACAATGAGCAGTTCTTC. Its translation: CASSTGLADNEQFF.

The chain joins TRBV6-2 or TRBV6-3 to TRBJ1-5; 8 bases align to TRBD1. Germline V gene lookup returns CDR1 MNHEY and CDR2 SVGEGT. Losses at the gene ends were 5 bases for V and 3 bases for J; bases not matched to a gene: 6. CDR3 length equals 15 residues. For the CDR3, the DNA is TGTGCCAGCAGTGACAGACAGGGGCACAATCAGCCCCAGCATTTT. Amino acids: CASSDRQGHNQPQHF.

This clone was counted a single time. The rearrangement uses TRBV19 and TRBJ2-7; 9 positions agree with TRBD1. From germline, CDR1 is LNHDA and CDR2 SQIVND (reference sequence). The trim removed 7 bases at V and 6 bases at J, leaving 4 bases unmatched. This CDR3 spans 12 amino acids. Here the CDR3 DNA reads TGTGCCAGTACTACGGACAGGGGCGAGCAGTACTTC. Protein: CASTTDRGEQYF.